This T cell receptor beta chain was retrieved from a study of response to subunit inactivated influenza vaccine. Study results and caveats: Authors suggested seasonal influenza vaccinations each recruit few new T cells.

The CDR3 is 16 amino acids. Trimming left V 1 base short and J 6 bases short, with 19 bases between. The germline CDR1 and CDR2 sequences are SGHAT and FQNNGV. MiXCR was run by TCRdb on the RT-PCR reads, yielding one entry per CDR3 protein. The sample has 430,000 or so distinct CDR3 sequences, 10% to 11% seen once; the top ten hold roughly 12%. Only a few counts were recorded for this clonotype. What it recognizes is unknown. V and J are TRBV11-2 and TRBJ2-7; no clear D gene. This TCR derives from a man between 45 and 60 years old who received an inactivated influenza vaccine. The source was PBMCs from blood, collected 45 days after vaccination. DNA for the CDR3: TGTGCCAGCAGCTTAGTTCGGACCCCAAAATACGCCGAGCAGTACTTC. Amino acids: CASSLVRTPKYAEQYF. Variable domain in full (rest from reference TRBV11-2 and TRBJ2-7): EAGVAQSPRYKIIEKRQSVAFWCNPISGHATLYWYQQILGQGPKLLIQFQNNGVVDDSQLPKDRFSAERLKGVDSTLKIQPAKLEDSAVYLCASSLVRTPKYAEQYFGPGTRLTVT.